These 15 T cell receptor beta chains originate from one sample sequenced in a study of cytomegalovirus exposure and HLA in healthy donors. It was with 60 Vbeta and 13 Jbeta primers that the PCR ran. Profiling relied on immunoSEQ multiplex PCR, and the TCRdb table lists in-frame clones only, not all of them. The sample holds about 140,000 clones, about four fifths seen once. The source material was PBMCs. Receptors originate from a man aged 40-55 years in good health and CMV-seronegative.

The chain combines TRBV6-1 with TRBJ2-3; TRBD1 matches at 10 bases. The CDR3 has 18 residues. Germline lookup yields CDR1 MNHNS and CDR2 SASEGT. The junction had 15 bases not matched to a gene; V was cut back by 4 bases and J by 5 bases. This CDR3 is CASSALVTGGAGKDTQYF. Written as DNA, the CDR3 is TGTGCCAGCAGTGCTCTCGTGACAGGGGGCGCCGGGAAAGATACGCAGTATTTT.

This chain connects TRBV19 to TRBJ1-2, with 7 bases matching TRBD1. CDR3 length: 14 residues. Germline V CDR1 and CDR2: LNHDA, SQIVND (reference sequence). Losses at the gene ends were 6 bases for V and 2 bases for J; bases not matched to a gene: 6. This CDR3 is CASRTPDRNYGYTF. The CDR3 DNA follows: TGTGCCAGTAGAACCCCGGACAGGAACTATGGCTACACCTTC.

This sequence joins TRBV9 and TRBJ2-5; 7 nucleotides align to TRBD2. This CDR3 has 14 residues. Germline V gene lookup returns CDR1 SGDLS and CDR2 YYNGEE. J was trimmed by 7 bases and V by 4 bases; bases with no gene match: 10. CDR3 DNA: TGTGCCAGCAGCTCAAGCGGGGCCCCGGGGACCCAGTACTTC. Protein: CASSSSGAPGTQYF. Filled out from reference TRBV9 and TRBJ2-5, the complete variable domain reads DSGVTQTPKHLITATGQRVTLRCSPRSGDLSVYWYQQSLDQGLQFLIQYYNGEERAKGNILERFSAQQFPDLHSELNLSSLELGDSALYFCASSSSGAPGTQYFGPGTRLLVL.

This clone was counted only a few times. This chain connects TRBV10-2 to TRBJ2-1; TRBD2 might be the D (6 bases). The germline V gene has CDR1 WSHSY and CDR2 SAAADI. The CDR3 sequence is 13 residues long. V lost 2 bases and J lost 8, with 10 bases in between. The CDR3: CASSEASVDEQFF. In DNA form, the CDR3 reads TGCGCCAGCAGTGAGGCTAGCGTCGATGAGCAGTTCTTC.

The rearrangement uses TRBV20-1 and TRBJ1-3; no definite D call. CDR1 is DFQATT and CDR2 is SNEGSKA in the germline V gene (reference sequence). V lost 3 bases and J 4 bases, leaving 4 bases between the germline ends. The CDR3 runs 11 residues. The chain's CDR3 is CSASRGNTIYF. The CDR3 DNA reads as TGCAGTGCTAGCCGGGGAAACACCATATATTTT.

CDR3 loop: CASSLVPGQGNSYTF. The CDR3 coding sequence is TGTGCCAGCAGCTTGGTTCCGGGACAGGGTAATAGCTACACCTTC. The rearrangement links TRBV5-5 to TRBJ1-2; TRBD1 aligns across 9 bases. This CDR3 has 15 amino acids. V lost 0 bases, J lost 9 bases, and 9 bases stayed unmatched. The germline CDR1 and CDR2 sequences are SGHKS and YYEKEE (reference sequence). The variable domain in full, with the rest retrieved from reference TRBV5-5 and TRBJ1-2, is DAGVTQSPTHLIKTRGQQVTLRCSPISGHKSVSWYQQVLGQGPQFIFQYYEKEERGRGNFPDRFSARQFPNYSSELNVNALLLGDSALYLCASSLVPGQGNSYTFGSGTRLTVV.

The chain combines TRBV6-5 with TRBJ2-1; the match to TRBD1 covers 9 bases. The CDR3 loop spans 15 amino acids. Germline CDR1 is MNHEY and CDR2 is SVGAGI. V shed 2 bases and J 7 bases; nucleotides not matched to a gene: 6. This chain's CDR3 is CASSYTGQGRNEQFF. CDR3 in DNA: TGTGCCAGCAGTTACACTGGACAGGGGAGAAATGAGCAGTTCTTC.

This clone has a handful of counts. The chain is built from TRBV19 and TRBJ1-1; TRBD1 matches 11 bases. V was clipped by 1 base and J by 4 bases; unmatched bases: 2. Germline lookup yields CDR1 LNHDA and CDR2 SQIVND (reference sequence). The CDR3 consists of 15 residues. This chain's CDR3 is CASSIADRGLTEAFF. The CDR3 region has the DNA TGTGCCAGTAGTATAGCGGACAGGGGGCTCACTGAAGCTTTCTTT.

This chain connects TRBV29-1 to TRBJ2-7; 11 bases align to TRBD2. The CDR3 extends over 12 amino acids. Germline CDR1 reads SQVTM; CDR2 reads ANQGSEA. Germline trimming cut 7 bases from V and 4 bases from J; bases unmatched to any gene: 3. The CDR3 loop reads CSGGTSGYEQYF. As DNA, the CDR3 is TGCAGCGGCGGGACTAGCGGTTACGAGCAGTACTTC.

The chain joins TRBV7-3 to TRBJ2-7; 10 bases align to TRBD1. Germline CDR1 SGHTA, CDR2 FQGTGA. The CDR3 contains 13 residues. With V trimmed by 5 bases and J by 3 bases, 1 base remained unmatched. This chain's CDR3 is CASSRTGGYEQYF. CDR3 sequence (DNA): TGTGCCAGCAGCCGGACAGGGGGCTACGAGCAGTACTTC.

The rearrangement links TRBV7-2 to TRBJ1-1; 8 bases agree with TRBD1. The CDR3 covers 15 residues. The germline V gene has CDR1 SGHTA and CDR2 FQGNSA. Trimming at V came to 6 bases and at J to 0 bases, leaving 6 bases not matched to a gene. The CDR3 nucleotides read TGTGCCAGCAGGTTGGACAGGGTTATGAACACTGAAGCTTTCTTT. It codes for CASRLDRVMNTEAFF.

The CDR3 region is CASSGQTGGGTEAFF. Here the CDR3 DNA reads TGCGCCAGCAGCGGACAGACAGGGGGAGGCACTGAAGCTTTCTTT. The chain links TRBV5-1 to TRBJ1-1, with 9 nucleotides matching TRBD1. Germline lookup yields CDR1 SGHRS and CDR2 YFSETQ. With V trimmed by 4 bases and J by 4 bases, 8 bases remained unmatched. The CDR3 totals 15 residues.

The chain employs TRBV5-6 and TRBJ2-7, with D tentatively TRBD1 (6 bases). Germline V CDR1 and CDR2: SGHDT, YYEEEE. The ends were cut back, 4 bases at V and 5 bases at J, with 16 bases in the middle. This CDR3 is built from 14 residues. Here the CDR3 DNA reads TGTGCCAGCAGCCCGGACAGTCCCGCCCACGAGCAGTACTTC. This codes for CASSPDSPAHEQYF. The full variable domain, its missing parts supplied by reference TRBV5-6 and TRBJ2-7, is DAGVTQSPTHLIKTRGQQVTLRCSPKSGHDTVSWYQQALGQGPQFIFQYYEEEERQRGNFPDRFSGHQFPNYSSELNVNALLLGDSALYLCASSPDSPAHEQYFGPGTRLTVT.

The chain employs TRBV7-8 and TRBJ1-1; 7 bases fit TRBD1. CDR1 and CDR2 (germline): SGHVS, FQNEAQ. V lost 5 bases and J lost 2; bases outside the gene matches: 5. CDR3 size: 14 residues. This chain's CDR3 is CASSRRDSNTEAFF. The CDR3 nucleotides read TGTGCCAGCAGCCGAAGGGACAGTAACACTGAAGCTTTCTTT.

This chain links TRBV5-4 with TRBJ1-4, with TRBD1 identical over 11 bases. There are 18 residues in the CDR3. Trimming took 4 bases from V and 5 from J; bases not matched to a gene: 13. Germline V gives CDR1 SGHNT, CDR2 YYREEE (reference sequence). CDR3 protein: CASSLGGTGGTENEKLFF. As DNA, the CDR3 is TGTGCCAGCAGCCTAGGCGGGACAGGGGGGACAGAAAATGAAAAACTGTTTTTT.